This T cell receptor (beta chain) appears in the sequencing data of a study of shared clonotypes between healthy human individuals. Study as a whole: With ages of 18 to 49, the donors were a couple of women and a few men. The plates for each donor numbered three CD4 naive, three CD4 memory, two CD8 naive and one CD8 memory.

The CDR3 is 17 amino acids. The trim removed 7 bases at V and 0 bases at J, leaving 12 bases unmatched. Germline V gene lookup returns CDR1 MNHEY and CDR2 SMNVEV (reference sequence). The protocol was immunoSEQ multiplex PCR, while the TCRdb copy is restricted to in-frame clones and leaves out a portion. Of around 1,900,000 clones listed, around 93% were seen once; the top ten hold approximately 1.7%. CD45RO-negative, CCR7-positively selected cells formed the naive CD8 fraction, excluding terminally differentiated effector memory CD45RA+ cells. Only Caucasian adults living in Nashville, Tennessee made up the donor group.

The sequence derives from a man between 18 and 29 years old in good health. Some clones in this sample may be carry-over from other donors' samples. Sequencing was performed on naive CD8+ T cells from PBMCs. The chain couples TRBV27 to TRBJ2-7; TRBD1 aligns across 10 bases. The CDR3 region has the DNA TGTGCCAGCACCTCCATCACCGGGACAGGGGCCTCCTACGAGCAGTACTTC. It codes for CASTSITGTGASYEQYF.